A selection of T cell receptor beta chains follows, all from one sample in a study of regulatory T cells in long-lasting Graves disease. MiXCR was run by TCRdb on the multiplex PCR reads, yielding one entry per CDR3 protein. Among around 330,000 distinct CDR3 sequences listed, over 15% were seen once. Here the sequenced sample was peripheral blood mononuclear cells (PBMCs), taken at new diagnosis, from a patient treated with antithyroid drugs. The receptors derive from a female donor with Graves disease. The CDR3 runs from the conserved cysteine through the conserved F or W. The order of the fields is V gene, CDR3 length, clone size, D gene, J gene, CDR3 protein, CDR3 DNA. A D gene is named only where the DNA matches it firmly. The size entry is marked missing in some rows and otherwise reads once, few, many or a size class.

>TRBV27|16|many|-|TRBJ2-3
CASSFRPRNIADTQYF
TGTGCCAGCAGTTTTCGGCCCAGAAATATCGCAGATACGCAGTATTTT
>TRBV19|16|many|-|TRBJ1-1
CASSMGENIMNTEAFF
TGTGCCAGTAGTATGGGGGAAAATATCATGAACACTGAAGCTTTCTTT
>TRBV7-9|12|many|-|TRBJ1-1
CATRAGNTEAFF
TGTGCCACCCGGGCGGGGAACACTGAAGCTTTCTTT
>TRBV5-4|15|-|TRBD2|TRBJ2-1
CASRHIAGGLDEQFF
TGTGCCAGCAGACATATAGCGGGAGGGCTGGATGAGCAGTTCTTC
>TRBV12-3/TRBV12-4|17|-|TRBD2|TRBJ2-7
CASSSAPGTSGTYEQYF
TGTGCCAGCAGCTCCGCGCCCGGGACTAGCGGGACCTACGAGCAGTACTTC
>TRBV12-3/TRBV12-4|14|many|-|TRBJ1-1
CASSLIAGPDKAFF
TGTGCCAGCAGTTTAATTGCAGGGCCCGACAAGGCTTTCTTT
>TRBV25-1|15|few|-|TRBJ2-3
CASSDGAPITDTQYF
TGTGCCAGCAGTGACGGGGCCCCGATCACAGATACGCAGTATTTT
>TRBV2|19|-|TRBD1|TRBJ1-3
CASSRTPGGTGRRGNTIYF
TGTGCCAGCAGCCGGACGCCGGGCGGGACAGGACGTAGAGGAAACACCATATATTTT
>TRBV5-5|15|many|TRBD2|TRBJ2-7
CASSFATGGAYEQYF
TGTGCCAGCAGCTTTGCAACGGGAGGGGCTTACGAGCAGTACTTC
>TRBV2|15|-|-|TRBJ1-5
CASSDRAVRNQPQHF
TGTGCCAGCAGTGACAGGGCGGTGCGCAATCAGCCCCAGCATTTT
>TRBV19|15|-|TRBD2|TRBJ2-1
CASSKASGRANEQFF
TGTGCCAGTAGTAAGGCTAGCGGGAGGGCTAATGAGCAGTTCTTC
>TRBV5-1|11|-|-|TRBJ2-1
CAIGPYNEQFF
TGCGCCATCGGACCATACAATGAGCAGTTCTTC
>TRBV12-5|16|-|-|TRBJ1-2
CASGLVGPGAGYGYTF
TGTGCTAGTGGTTTGGTCGGGCCGGGGGCAGGCTATGGCTACACCTTC
>TRBV10-3|14|few|-|TRBJ2-5
CAISGGRDTETQYF
TGTGCCATCAGTGGCGGGCGGGATACTGAGACCCAGTACTTC
>TRBV7-2|14|many|TRBD2|TRBJ2-7
CASSGDYFSYEQYF
TGTGCCAGCAGCGGGGACTACTTTTCCTACGAGCAGTACTTC
>TRBV18|16|-|-|TRBJ1-1
CASSPKPPGSSTEAFF
TGTGCCAGCTCACCTAAGCCGCCCGGGTCGAGCACTGAAGCTTTCTTT
>TRBV29-1|13|few|-|TRBJ1-5
CSVEVGVGQPQHF
TGCAGCGTTGAAGTGGGGGTAGGGCAGCCCCAGCATTTT
>TRBV5-1|14|many|-|TRBJ2-5
CASSGSGGGETQYF
TGCGCCAGCAGCGGAAGTGGGGGCGGAGAGACCCAGTACTTC
>TRBV5-4|16|-|TRBD2|TRBJ2-3
CASTLRVGLAASTQYF
TGTGCCAGCACCTTGAGGGTTGGGCTAGCGGCGTCTACGCAGTATTTT
>TRBV20-1|14|few|TRBD2|TRBJ2-5
CSTQGTSGTETQYF
TGCAGTACACAGGGGACTAGCGGGACAGAGACCCAGTACTTC
>TRBV6-2/TRBV6-3|16|many|-|TRBJ2-7
CATFLGEPMELYEQYF
TGTGCCACCTTTCTCGGGGAACCAATGGAACTCTACGAGCAGTACTTC
>TRBV20-1|13|many|-|TRBJ2-5
CSARVGGRETQYF
TGCAGTGCTAGAGTGGGGGGACGAGAGACCCAGTACTTC
>TRBV30|12|-|-|TRBJ1-4
CAWSLDGGELFF
TGTGCCTGGAGTCTAGACGGTGGAGAACTGTTTTTT
>TRBV29-1|17|many|TRBD2|TRBJ2-7
CSGVAGGINLGPYEQYF
TGCAGCGGGGTAGCGGGAGGCATCAATCTGGGGCCTTACGAGCAGTACTTC
>TRBV28|17|-|TRBD1|TRBJ2-3
CASSSIHRTGETDTQYF
TGTGCCAGCAGTTCCATCCACCGGACAGGGGAGACAGATACGCAGTATTTT
>TRBV5-4|16|-|TRBD1|TRBJ2-5
CASSLAGQGLGETQYF
TGTGCCAGCAGCTTGGCGGGACAGGGCCTAGGAGAGACCCAGTACTTC
>TRBV5-1|15|many|TRBD1|TRBJ2-1
CASSLQGLAYNEQFF
TGCGCCAGCAGCTTACAGGGGCTCGCGTACAATGAGCAGTTCTTC
>TRBV9|14|-|TRBD2|TRBJ2-5
CASSPHGGGETQYF
TGTGCCAGCAGCCCCCACGGGGGGGGGGAGACCCAGTACTTC
>TRBV24-1|13|many|-|TRBJ2-2
CATTWDGNGELFF
TGTGCCACCACCTGGGACGGTAACGGGGAGCTGTTTTTT
>TRBV7-2|13|few|-|TRBJ1-1
CASSRGSGQQAFF
TGTGCCAGCAGCCGAGGATCGGGACAACAAGCTTTCTTT
>TRBV4-2|16|-|TRBD2|TRBJ2-7
CASSQDLASGSYEQYF
TGTGCCAGCAGCCAAGATTTGGCTAGCGGATCCTACGAGCAGTACTTC
>TRBV28|15|-|-|TRBJ2-6
CASSSYISGANVLTF
TGTGCCAGCAGTTCCTACATCTCTGGGGCCAACGTCCTGACTTTC
>TRBV7-2|15|-|TRBD1|TRBJ1-6
CASSIRGQLNSPLHF
TGTGCCAGCAGCATTAGGGGACAGTTAAATTCACCCCTCCACTTT
>TRBV9|16|many|-|TRBJ2-7
CASSVGGTLSSYEQYF
TGTGCCAGCAGCGTAGGGGGGACTTTGAGCTCCTACGAGCAGTACTTC
>TRBV12-3/TRBV12-4|15|many|TRBD1|TRBJ1-5
CASRETGGSWQPQHF
TGTGCCAGCAGGGAGACAGGGGGGTCATGGCAGCCCCAGCATTTT
>TRBV2|15|many|-|TRBJ2-5
CASRNSGTLQETQYF
TGTGCCAGCAGGAACTCCGGGACTCTCCAAGAGACCCAGTACTTC
>TRBV6-1|14|-|TRBD2|TRBJ2-5
CASSRDGGQETQYF
TGTGCCAGCAGTAGGGACGGGGGGCAAGAGACCCAGTACTTC
>TRBV2|13|once|-|TRBJ1-1
CASSLGTDSEAFF
TGTGCCAGCAGTTTAGGAACGGACAGTGAAGCTTTCTTT
>TRBV27|13|-|TRBD2|TRBJ2-3
CASRKAGTDTQYF
TGTGCCAGCAGAAAAGCGGGAACAGATACGCAGTATTTT
>TRBV28|17|many|-|TRBJ1-5
CASRKVLSGVSNQPQHF
TGTGCCAGCAGGAAAGTATTATCAGGGGTAAGCAATCAGCCCCAGCATTTT
>TRBV6-2/TRBV6-3|16|many|-|TRBJ2-2
CASSYPGFANTGELFF
TGTGCCAGCAGTTACCCGGGGTTTGCGAACACCGGGGAGCTGTTTTTT
>TRBV28|16|many|TRBD2|TRBJ2-1
CASSLVGRASGNEQFF
TGTGCCAGCAGTTTAGTCGGGAGGGCCTCGGGCAATGAGCAGTTCTTC
>TRBV29-1|13|once|-|TRBJ2-1
CSLDSKAGREQFF
TGCAGCCTAGACTCAAAAGCGGGCCGGGAGCAGTTCTTC
>TRBV18|15|many|-|TRBJ2-7
CASSHPKGTPYEQYF
TGTGCCAGCTCTCACCCTAAAGGGACGCCGTACGAGCAGTACTTC
>TRBV28|13|many|-|TRBJ2-1
CASLAAGYNEQFF
TGTGCCAGCTTAGCGGCGGGGTACAATGAGCAGTTCTTC
>TRBV7-2|14|-|TRBD1|TRBJ1-2
CASIPPTGLYGYTF
TGTGCCAGCATCCCTCCGACAGGGCTCTATGGCTACACCTTC
>TRBV11-2|14|many|-|TRBJ2-7
CASSLGQVAYEQYF
TGTGCCAGCAGCTTAGGGCAGGTGGCCTACGAGCAGTACTTC
>TRBV12-3/TRBV12-4|14|many|TRBD1|TRBJ1-1
CASSLGQFNTEAFF
TGTGCCAGCAGTTTGGGACAGTTCAACACTGAAGCTTTCTTT
>TRBV7-9|19|many|TRBD2|TRBJ2-5
CASRQGTSGTDWYQETQYF
TGTGCCAGCAGACAAGGGACTAGCGGGACTGATTGGTACCAAGAGACCCAGTACTTC
>TRBV11-2|15|many|TRBD1|TRBJ2-2
CASSFGQVAGGELFF
TGTGCCAGCAGCTTTGGACAGGTGGCGGGCGGGGAGCTGTTTTTT
>TRBV7-3|16|-|TRBD2|TRBJ2-7
CASSQDSAGASYEQYF
TGCGCCAGCAGCCAAGATTCGGCGGGAGCTTCCTACGAGCAGTACTTC
>TRBV11-3|16|many|TRBD2|TRBJ2-1
CASSFRLAGTNNEQFF
TGTGCCAGCAGCTTCCGACTAGCGGGAACAAACAATGAGCAGTTCTTC
>TRBV27|16|many|-|TRBJ1-1
CASSLIGSDRYTEAFF
TGTGCCAGCAGCCTAATTGGATCGGACAGATACACTGAAGCTTTCTTT
>TRBV11-3|15|many|TRBD1|TRBJ1-2
CASSSGTGNNYGYTF
TGTGCCAGCAGCTCGGGGACAGGGAATAACTATGGCTACACCTTC
>TRBV20-1|15|-|-|TRBJ2-1
CSARSSSDVSNEQFF
TGCAGTGCTAGATCTAGTTCGGACGTAAGCAATGAGCAGTTCTTC
>TRBV28|15|many|-|TRBJ2-7
CASSTPGPTLYEQYF
TGTGCCAGCAGTACCCCGGGACCTACCCTCTACGAGCAGTACTTC